This T cell receptor (beta chain) was documented in a study of PD-L1 blockade in urothelial cancer. This table comes from immunoSEQ multiplex PCR, and its TCRdb copy is limited to in-frame clones, with some not included. The data hold some 90,000 clones, with 89% observed a single time. Time point in this sample: pretreatment peripheral blood. Trimming at V came to 0 bases and at J to 7 bases, leaving 8 bases not matched to a gene. CDR3 length equals 16 residues. CDR1 is LNHNV, CDR2 YYDKDF, per germline (reference sequence). This material consisted of PBMCs, taken around atezolizumab (anti-PD-L1) treatment. The TCR originated in a woman at least 80 years old with urothelial cancer. The gene calls are TRBV15 and TRBJ1-4; 7 bases line up with TRBD1. The CDR3 DNA sequence: TGTGCCACCAGCAGAGATCTGGCAGGGGGTTCTGAAAAACTGTTTTTT. This gives the protein CATSRDLAGGSEKLFF. Based on the CDR3 plus reference TRBV15 and TRBJ1-4, the full variable domain is DAMVIQNPRYQVTQFGKPVTLSCSQTLNHNVMYWYQQKSSQAPKLLFHYYDKDFNNEADTPDNFQSRRPNTSFCFLDIRSPGLGDTAMYLCATSRDLAGGSEKLFFGSGTQLSVL.